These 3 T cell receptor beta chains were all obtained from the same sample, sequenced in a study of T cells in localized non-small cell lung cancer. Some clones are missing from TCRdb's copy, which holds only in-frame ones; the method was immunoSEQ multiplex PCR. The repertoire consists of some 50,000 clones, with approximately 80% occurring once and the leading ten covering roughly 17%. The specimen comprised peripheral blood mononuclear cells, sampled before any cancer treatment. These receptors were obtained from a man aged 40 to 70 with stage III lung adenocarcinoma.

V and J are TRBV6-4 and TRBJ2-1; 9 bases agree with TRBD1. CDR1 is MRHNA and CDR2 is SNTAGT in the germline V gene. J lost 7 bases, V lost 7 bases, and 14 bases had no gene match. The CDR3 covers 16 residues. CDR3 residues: CASKAGDREGVNEQFF. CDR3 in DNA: TGTGCCAGCAAGGCGGGGGACAGGGAAGGAGTAAATGAGCAGTTCTTC.

The CDR3 DNA is TGTGCCAGCAGCTCATGGACTAGCGGGGAAAACATTCAGTACTTC. Translated, it gives CASSSWTSGENIQYF. The chain couples TRBV11-2 to TRBJ2-4; 12 nucleotides match TRBD2. The CDR3 is 15 residues long. Unmatched junction bases numbered 3, after V lost 4 bases and J lost 5 bases. Germline values: CDR1 SGHAT, CDR2 FQNNGV.

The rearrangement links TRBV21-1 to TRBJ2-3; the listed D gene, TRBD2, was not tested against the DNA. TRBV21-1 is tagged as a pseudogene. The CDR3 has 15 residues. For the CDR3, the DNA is TGTGCCAGCAGCAAACAAGCGGGGGGGCCAGATACGCAGTATTTT. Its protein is CASSKQAGGPDTQYF.